This is a list of T cell receptor beta chains from one sample in a study of patients and donors after allogeneic stem cell transplantation. TCRdb passed the RT-PCR reads through MiXCR, listing each CDR3 protein once. Of approximately 200,000 distinct CDR3 sequences listed, approximately 14% were seen once; the top ten hold approximately 10%. The sequenced sample consisted of blood, either unsorted or a sorted T cell fraction (not recorded which). The receptors were sampled from a human donor who was either an allogeneic HSCT recipient or a stem cell or donor lymphocyte infusion donor (not recorded which). It is not recorded whose cells these are; they may come from a transplant donor. CDR3s include the opening cysteine and the closing phenylalanine or tryptophan. The order of the fields is clone size, J gene, D gene, V gene, CDR3 DNA, CDR3 protein. D genes are given only for firm matches. The listing skips clone size in some rows; elsewhere it reads once, few, many or a size class.

clone_size: -
j_call: TRBJ2-2
d_call: -
v_call: TRBV4-2
cdr3_nt: TGTGCCAGCAGCCCCCACTTTGCCGGGGAGCTGTTTTTT
cdr3_aa: CASSPHFAGELFF

clone_size: many
j_call: TRBJ1-5
d_call: -
v_call: TRBV25-1
cdr3_nt: TGTGCCAGCAGTACCAGTCATCAGCCCCAGCATTTT
cdr3_aa: CASSTSHQPQHF

clone_size: -
j_call: TRBJ2-3
d_call: -
v_call: TRBV30
cdr3_nt: TGTGCCTGGAGTTCAGGCTCCGGGACCTACAGCACAGATACGCAGTATTTT
cdr3_aa: CAWSSGSGTYSTDTQYF

clone_size: many
j_call: TRBJ2-2
d_call: TRBD1
v_call: TRBV27
cdr3_nt: TGTGCCAGTAAGACAGGGCGGAGGACCGGGGAGCTGTTTTTT
cdr3_aa: CASKTGRRTGELFF

clone_size: few
j_call: TRBJ1-6
d_call: -
v_call: TRBV6-5
cdr3_nt: TGTGCCAGCAGTTACTCCCCCGGGACATCAGGCTCACCCCTCCACTTT
cdr3_aa: CASSYSPGTSGSPLHF

clone_size: many
j_call: TRBJ1-6
d_call: TRBD1
v_call: TRBV4-3
cdr3_nt: TGCGCCAGCAGCCAAGGACAGGGGAATTCACCCCTCCACTTT
cdr3_aa: CASSQGQGNSPLHF

clone_size: few
j_call: TRBJ1-1
d_call: -
v_call: TRBV6-1
cdr3_nt: TGTGCCAGCAGTACAGGGTTCGACACTGAAGCTTTCTTT
cdr3_aa: CASSTGFDTEAFF

clone_size: few
j_call: TRBJ1-1
d_call: TRBD1
v_call: TRBV11-2
cdr3_nt: TGTGCCAGCAGCATGGGACAGGGACAGAACACTGAAGCTTTCTTT
cdr3_aa: CASSMGQGQNTEAFF

clone_size: -
j_call: TRBJ2-1
d_call: TRBD1
v_call: TRBV7-2
cdr3_nt: TGTGCCAGCACCTCGGACAGGGGTAACTACAATGAGCAGTTCTTC
cdr3_aa: CASTSDRGNYNEQFF

clone_size: many
j_call: TRBJ2-5
d_call: -
v_call: TRBV30
cdr3_nt: TGTGCCTGGAGTGTTAGGAGGTTGGAGACCCAGTACTTC
cdr3_aa: CAWSVRRLETQYF

clone_size: few
j_call: TRBJ2-5
d_call: -
v_call: TRBV4-1
cdr3_nt: TGCGCCAGCAGCCAAGGACTGATTCAAGAGACCCAGTACTTC
cdr3_aa: CASSQGLIQETQYF

clone_size: many
j_call: TRBJ2-1
d_call: TRBD2
v_call: TRBV24-1
cdr3_nt: TGTGCCACCAGTGATCCAGCGGGGAACTCCTACAATGAGCAGTTCTTC
cdr3_aa: CATSDPAGNSYNEQFF

clone_size: -
j_call: TRBJ2-1
d_call: TRBD2
v_call: TRBV6-1
cdr3_nt: TGTGCCAGCTCACCGGGACTAGCATCGGGTGAGCAGTTCTTC
cdr3_aa: CASSPGLASGEQFF

clone_size: -
j_call: TRBJ2-1
d_call: -
v_call: TRBV7-9
cdr3_nt: TGTGCCAGCAGCTTATTCCCCAATGAGCAGTTCTTC
cdr3_aa: CASSLFPNEQFF

clone_size: many
j_call: TRBJ1-3
d_call: -
v_call: TRBV27
cdr3_nt: TGTGCCAGCAGTGCCCTCGGTGGTGGAAACACCATATATTTT
cdr3_aa: CASSALGGGNTIYF

clone_size: -
j_call: TRBJ2-1
d_call: TRBD2
v_call: TRBV3-1
cdr3_nt: TGTGCCAGCAGCGGACTAGCGGGGGGGCCGAATGAGCAGTTCTTC
cdr3_aa: CASSGLAGGPNEQFF

clone_size: few
j_call: TRBJ2-1
d_call: TRBD1
v_call: TRBV6-1
cdr3_nt: TGTGCCACCAAGTCCCCAATTATAGACAGGGGACATGAGCAGTTCTTC
cdr3_aa: CATKSPIIDRGHEQFF

clone_size: few
j_call: TRBJ2-3
d_call: TRBD2
v_call: TRBV4-1
cdr3_nt: TGCGCCAGCACCCTTTACCACAGCGGGGGTCTAACCGGCCGCACAGATACGCAGTATTTT
cdr3_aa: CASTLYHSGGLTGRTDTQYF

clone_size: -
j_call: TRBJ1-5
d_call: -
v_call: TRBV2
cdr3_nt: TGTGCCAGCAGTGCAGGGAGAGGCAATCAGCCCCAGCATTTT
cdr3_aa: CASSAGRGNQPQHF

clone_size: -
j_call: TRBJ2-5
d_call: TRBD2
v_call: TRBV5-6
cdr3_nt: TGTGCCAGCAGCAACTGGGGAGGGCGTGTAGAGACCCAGTACTTC
cdr3_aa: CASSNWGGRVETQYF

clone_size: many
j_call: TRBJ2-7
d_call: -
v_call: TRBV29-1
cdr3_nt: TGCAGCGTTGAGTGGGCCTACGAGCAGTACTTC
cdr3_aa: CSVEWAYEQYF

clone_size: few
j_call: TRBJ2-5
d_call: -
v_call: TRBV5-1
cdr3_nt: TGCGCCAGCCTCTCCTCTAAGGGGGGATGCTTACGAGAGACCCAGTACTTC
cdr3_aa: CASLSSKGGCLRETQYF

clone_size: few
j_call: TRBJ2-7
d_call: -
v_call: TRBV3-1
cdr3_nt: TGTGCCAGCAGCCAAGGGCTACCCTACGAGCAGTACTTC
cdr3_aa: CASSQGLPYEQYF

clone_size: many
j_call: TRBJ1-1
d_call: -
v_call: TRBV4-2
cdr3_nt: TGTGCCAGCAGCCAAGTATCGTCTGAAGCTTTCTTT
cdr3_aa: CASSQVSSEAFF

clone_size: -
j_call: TRBJ2-3
d_call: TRBD2
v_call: TRBV9
cdr3_nt: TGTGCCAGCAGCGTAGCTAGCGGGGTGAGCACAGATACGCAGTATTTT
cdr3_aa: CASSVASGVSTDTQYF

clone_size: -
j_call: TRBJ1-1
d_call: TRBD1
v_call: TRBV12-3/TRBV12-4
cdr3_nt: TGTGCCAGCAGCAAGGACAGGTGGAACACTGAAGCTTTCTTT
cdr3_aa: CASSKDRWNTEAFF

clone_size: -
j_call: TRBJ2-2
d_call: TRBD1
v_call: TRBV7-9
cdr3_nt: TGTGCCAGCAGCTTAGTGGGACAGGGGACCGGGGAGCTGTTTTTT
cdr3_aa: CASSLVGQGTGELFF

clone_size: many
j_call: TRBJ2-7
d_call: -
v_call: TRBV30
cdr3_nt: TGTGCCTGGAGTGAGCCGGGGCAGGCCTACGAGCAGTACTTC
cdr3_aa: CAWSEPGQAYEQYF

clone_size: many
j_call: TRBJ2-1
d_call: -
v_call: TRBV27
cdr3_nt: TGTGCCAGTGGGAACAATGAGCAGTTCTTC
cdr3_aa: CASGNNEQFF

clone_size: -
j_call: TRBJ2-3
d_call: TRBD1
v_call: TRBV7-8
cdr3_nt: TGTGCCAGCAGCCACGGACAGGGGCTAAGCACAGATACGCAGTATTTT
cdr3_aa: CASSHGQGLSTDTQYF

clone_size: many
j_call: TRBJ1-1
d_call: -
v_call: TRBV29-1
cdr3_nt: TGCAGCGTTCTGAGGAACACTGAAGCTTTCTTT
cdr3_aa: CSVLRNTEAFF

clone_size: few
j_call: TRBJ2-2
d_call: TRBD2
v_call: TRBV15
cdr3_nt: TGTGCCACCAGCAGAGATCTGACTAGCGGACACACCGGGGAGCTGTTTTTT
cdr3_aa: CATSRDLTSGHTGELFF

clone_size: few
j_call: TRBJ1-1
d_call: -
v_call: TRBV6-5
cdr3_nt: TGTGCCAGCAGTTACTCGACCGGCAGAACGAACACTGAAGCTTTCTTT
cdr3_aa: CASSYSTGRTNTEAFF

clone_size: -
j_call: TRBJ2-1
d_call: TRBD2
v_call: TRBV5-4
cdr3_nt: TGTGCCAGCATACGGGGGAGCGGGAGAGATTACAATGAGCAGTTCTTC
cdr3_aa: CASIRGSGRDYNEQFF

clone_size: -
j_call: TRBJ2-5
d_call: -
v_call: TRBV3-1
cdr3_nt: TGTGCCAGCAGCCAAGCCGGCGAGACCCAGTACTTC
cdr3_aa: CASSQAGETQYF

clone_size: few
j_call: TRBJ2-5
d_call: -
v_call: TRBV7-7
cdr3_nt: TGTGCCAGCAGCCAGAATAGCGGAGGCCAAGAGACCCAGTACTTC
cdr3_aa: CASSQNSGGQETQYF

clone_size: few
j_call: TRBJ2-5
d_call: -
v_call: TRBV3-1
cdr3_nt: TGTGCCAGCAGCCAAGAAAGGGCCCAGTACTTC
cdr3_aa: CASSQERAQYF

clone_size: -
j_call: TRBJ2-5
d_call: TRBD2
v_call: TRBV7-2
cdr3_nt: TGTGCCAGCAGCTTAGGAGCGGGGATACTAAAGACCCAGTACTTC
cdr3_aa: CASSLGAGILKTQYF

clone_size: -
j_call: TRBJ2-1
d_call: TRBD2
v_call: TRBV19
cdr3_nt: TGTGCCAGTAAAGAAGCGGGGGCTTACAATGAGCAGTTCTTC
cdr3_aa: CASKEAGAYNEQFF

clone_size: many
j_call: TRBJ1-1
d_call: -
v_call: TRBV7-9
cdr3_nt: TGTGCCAGCACCCCTGGGGGACCGATAATGAACACTGAAGCTTTCTTT
cdr3_aa: CASTPGGPIMNTEAFF

clone_size: few
j_call: TRBJ1-5
d_call: -
v_call: TRBV20-1
cdr3_nt: TGCAGTGTCCCGTCGGGGGGCGGACAAAATCAGCCCCAGCATTTT
cdr3_aa: CSVPSGGGQNQPQHF

clone_size: -
j_call: TRBJ2-4
d_call: -
v_call: TRBV19
cdr3_nt: TGTGCCAGTACTCAGACAGGGAGGTTTGGAGCCAAAAACATTCAGTACTTC
cdr3_aa: CASTQTGRFGAKNIQYF

clone_size: -
j_call: TRBJ2-1
d_call: -
v_call: TRBV4-1
cdr3_nt: TGCGCCAGCAGCCAAGTCCCGGCGCCCCTAGCTCTTGAGCAGTTCTTC
cdr3_aa: CASSQVPAPLALEQFF

clone_size: few
j_call: TRBJ1-5
d_call: -
v_call: TRBV7-9
cdr3_nt: TGTGCCAGCAGCTACAGGAGCAATCAGCCCCAGCATTTT
cdr3_aa: CASSYRSNQPQHF